A selection of T cell receptor beta chains follows, all from one sample in a study of blood T cell repertoires in COVID-19. Repertoires were generated with immunoSEQ multiplex PCR, while TCRdb's copy carries only in-frame clones and drops some. The table lists over 200,000 clones, roughly nine tenths of them singletons. The specimen was peripheral blood. These receptors were obtained from a man in his forties or fifties with active or convalescent COVID-19. Each CDR3 is given with its conserved first and last residue.

cdr3_aa	v_call	j_call
CASSQAATQQETQYF	TRBV4-2	TRBJ2-5
CASSIRDRGDGYTF	TRBV11-1	TRBJ1-2
CASGPGGGSGYTF	TRBV7-3	TRBJ1-2
CARSLASGANYGYTF	TRBV5-3	TRBJ1-2
CASSDWGGVAGELFF	TRBV11-2	TRBJ2-2
CASRDTGANVLTF	TRBV28	TRBJ2-6
CAWSHSQGPGNTIYF	TRBV30	TRBJ1-3
CASSLVSDRADEQFF	TRBV7-6	TRBJ2-1
CASSQTYQETQYF	TRBV3-1/TRBV3-2	TRBJ2-5
CATSDSSFDSNQPQHF	TRBV24-1	TRBJ1-5
CASSLVPGLALGETQYF	TRBV5-1	TRBJ2-5
CASHGGATRNIQYF	TRBV5-1	TRBJ2-4
CASSLFSTNEKLFF	TRBV7-9	TRBJ1-4
CASNPFRGYTEAFF	TRBV27	TRBJ1-1
CASRPGLVPPLYNEQFF	TRBV27	TRBJ2-1
CASSPLGGGAGADTQYF	TRBV4-1	TRBJ2-3
CASSPGTGYRDGYTF	TRBV14	TRBJ1-2
CAWMFRTNTGELFF	TRBV30	TRBJ2-2
CASSRGQAATNEKLFF	TRBV18	TRBJ1-4
CASSQVLGLATTYEQYF	TRBV4-1	TRBJ2-7
CSAGTSVTDTQYF	TRBV29-1	TRBJ2-3
CSVVPSGSYEQYF	TRBV29-1	TRBJ2-7
CASTPTPGQGSPSGNTIYF	TRBV28	TRBJ1-3
CSARRRGGQETQYF	TRBV29-1	TRBJ2-5
CASSPTGGTGSWNTEAFF	TRBV6-6	TRBJ1-1
CASSQGQSGTQSSYNEQFF	TRBV3-1/TRBV3-2	TRBJ2-1
CASSFRGGLAGPYEQYF	TRBV27	TRBJ2-7
CASSPDRGNEKLFF	TRBV18	TRBJ1-4
CASGARGGEQYF	TRBV12-5	TRBJ2-7
CASSLRRVFGNTIYF	TRBV5-8	TRBJ1-3
CASSLGRPSSYNSPLHF	TRBV7-2	TRBJ1-6
CASSSLNNEQFF	TRBV19	TRBJ2-1
CASTFRSGRRADTQYF	TRBV19	TRBJ2-3
CSVEVLIGENIQYF	TRBV29-1	TRBJ2-4
CASSSIQGYEQYF	TRBV28	TRBJ2-7
CASSQARGGEAFF	TRBV4-1	TRBJ1-1
CASSPKGADSDTQYF	TRBV5-1	TRBJ2-3
CASSPYRDYEQYF	TRBV3-1/TRBV3-2	TRBJ2-7
CASSFSGATENEQYF	TRBV5-1	TRBJ2-7
CASSVNPNSGNTIYF	TRBV9	TRBJ1-3
CASSARGRAGANVLTF	TRBV19	TRBJ2-6
CASSFFGAGGKLFF	TRBV5-6	TRBJ1-4
CASSQVGRGTEAFF	TRBV3-1/TRBV3-2	TRBJ1-1
CASSPGQGRDTQYF	TRBV5-1	TRBJ2-3
CASSLSRGSGNTIYF	TRBV11-2	TRBJ1-3
CASSTQGFEQYF	TRBV28	TRBJ2-7
CASCLAGSQETQYF	TRBV6-5	TRBJ2-5
CASRSDTGPYEQYF	TRBV5-4	TRBJ2-7
CASSVQRDGAKNIQYF	TRBV5-4	TRBJ2-4
CASSLSGGETQYF	TRBV7-9	TRBJ2-5